This paragraph reports one T cell receptor (beta chain). These data originate in a study of OX40 agonist ivuxolimab in advanced cancers. Study information: Previous treatment with anti-PD-1, anti-PD-L1 or anti-CTLA-4 therapy was allowed; under 50% had received some.

Sequenced by immunoSEQ multiplex PCR; TCRdb stores in-frame clones only, minus some. The table has some 100,000 clones, 85% to 90% seen once. Germline CDR1 reads LGHNA; CDR2 reads YNFKEQ. Trimming took 5 bases from V and 7 from J; bases not matched to a gene: 7. This CDR3 is built from 16 residues. This clonotype originated in an adult with an advanced solid tumor such as melanoma, head and neck, liver or kidney cancer. The V and J genes are TRBV4-2 and TRBJ2-2, with 13 bases lining up with TRBD2. The sequencing here drew on CD4+ or CD8+ T cells sorted from blood, taken in a trial of the OX40 agonist ivuxolimab. CDR3 coding DNA: TGTGCCAGCAGCACTGGACTAGCGGGGGCGGTCGGGGAGCTGTTTTTT. Its protein is CASSTGLAGAVGELFF.